What follows are 5 T cell receptor beta chains derived from one specimen sequenced in a study of spatial heterogeneity in lung cancer. Findings and caveats of the study: Intratumoral expanded alpha and beta TCR counts were found to track tumor mutation counts.

Time point specified: sample taken at primary tumor resection. These receptors lack a known antigen. A single record per CDR3 protein comes from TCRdb applying MiXCR to the 5' RACE reads. The data hold a few thousand distinct CDR3 sequences, with 15% to 20% observed a single time. Sequenced material: lung tumor tissue, taken at surgery. These receptors were taken from a male donor with early-stage non-small cell lung cancer.

By sample share, this clonotype is medium-sized. The chain is built from TRBV12-3 or TRBV12-4 and TRBJ2-1, with TRBD2 matching over 11 bases. V dropped 5 bases and J dropped 3; count of bases not matched to a gene: 3. The CDR3 extends over 15 amino acids. CDR3 amino acids: CASSPGLAVYNEQFF. The DNA of the CDR3 is TGTGCCAGCAGTCCGGGACTAGCGGTCTACAATGAGCAGTTCTTC.

Remarks on this clonotype: The germline gene is not matched at one end of the junction; a read error may be the cause. The chain is built from TRBV7-9 and TRBJ1-2, with 10 positions matching TRBD1. The CDR3 loop spans 15 amino acids. CDR1 and CDR2 (germline): SEHNR, FQNEAQ (reference sequence). The CDR3 protein is CASSIGTGVNYGHTF. The CDR3 DNA reads TGTGCCAGCAGCATCGGGACAGGGGTTAACTATGGCCACACCTTC.

This clonotype is termed medium-sized. The chain has TRBV11-2 and TRBJ2-3; D is tentatively TRBD1 or TRBD2 (6 bases each). Trimming removed 1 base from V and 3 bases from J, with 14 bases in between. This CDR3 comprises 16 residues. Germline V CDR1 and CDR2: SGHAT, FQNNGV. CDR3 residues: CASSLVGGYGTDTQYF. Written as DNA, the CDR3 is TGTGCCAGCAGCTTAGTAGGGGGGTATGGGACAGATACGCAGTATTTT.

This chain links TRBV6-5 with TRBJ2-7; D unclear. V lost 5 bases, J lost 2 bases, and 10 bases lay in between. Germline V gives CDR1 MNHEY, CDR2 SVGAGI. The length of the CDR3 is 13 residues. In DNA form, the CDR3 reads TGTGCCAGCAGTCGCGGTGGAGCCTACGAGCAGTACTTC. Translation gives CASSRGGAYEQYF.

The gene calls are TRBV4-2 and TRBJ2-7; 12 nucleotides match TRBD2. The germline V gene has CDR1 LGHNA and CDR2 YNFKEQ. The J segment lost 6 bases and the V segment lost 3 bases, leaving 6 bases of the junction unmatched. The CDR3 consists of 15 residues. The CDR3 nucleotides read TGTGCCAGCAGCCAGCTAGCGGGAGGGTCGGGCGAGCAGTACTTC. Encoded protein: CASSQLAGGSGEQYF.